These T cell receptor beta chains were read from a single sample in a study of regulatory T cells in long-lasting Graves disease. A single record per CDR3 protein comes from TCRdb applying MiXCR to the multiplex PCR reads. Here the sample spans 300,000 to 400,000 distinct CDR3 sequences, around a sixth being singletons. This sample comprised peripheral blood mononuclear cells (PBMCs), obtained at new diagnosis, from a patient treated with antithyroid drugs. The receptors come from a female donor with Graves disease. CDR3s leave out the opening cysteine and the closing phenylalanine or tryptophan.

v_call	j_call	cdr3_aa
TRBV7-2	TRBJ2-7	ASSRGLAGGRGSYEQY
TRBV20-1	TRBJ2-7	SAPRPKGQETYEQY
TRBV6-1	TRBJ1-5	ASSQTGDNQPQH
TRBV27	TRBJ2-2	ASSSPLGGGTGELF
TRBV28	TRBJ2-3	ASTARESTDTQY
TRBV3-1	TRBJ2-1	ASSLLAGPYNEQF
TRBV12-3/TRBV12-4	TRBJ2-7	ASSLTLPIQQRRRYEQY
TRBV12-3/TRBV12-4	TRBJ1-1	ASSFWDGNTEAF
TRBV7-2	TRBJ2-2	ASSWASGNGELF
TRBV7-6	TRBJ1-2	ASSSDSSVYGYT
TRBV9	TRBJ2-3	ASSPRHSGGGTDTQY
TRBV28	TRBJ1-3	ASDSRQGGNTIY
TRBV6-5	TRBJ1-5	ASSYSPGDRGPQH
TRBV27	TRBJ2-7	ASSSPHRGTYEQY
TRBV12-3/TRBV12-4	TRBJ2-7	ASSGPDRLLKQY
TRBV29-1	TRBJ2-1	SVELAVAEQF
TRBV28	TRBJ2-7	ASRPDRGRTYEQY
TRBV12-3/TRBV12-4	TRBJ2-7	ASSAGLPYEQY
TRBV10-1	TRBJ2-1	ASSDSNEQF
TRBV18	TRBJ2-3	ASSPPSGRGDTQY
TRBV7-2	TRBJ1-5	ASSLLGSDNQPQH
TRBV7-9	TRBJ2-1	ASHSDRDNEQF
TRBV13	TRBJ2-5	ASSSTGYQETQY
TRBV4-1	TRBJ2-3	ANRPGEADTQY
TRBV7-9	TRBJ1-5	ASSRPGGNQPQH
TRBV3-1	TRBJ2-2	ASSQYSDSTGELF
TRBV11-2	TRBJ1-1	ASSLQGNKDTEAF
TRBV5-6	TRBJ2-7	ASSLELAGAAYEQY
TRBV5-6	TRBJ2-3	ASSDYGRGLNTQY
TRBV9	TRBJ2-2	ASSPRTGPNTGELF
TRBV29-1	TRBJ2-1	SVEDLGLAGGRGSYNEQF
TRBV6-2/TRBV6-3	TRBJ1-2	ASSQRDRAGYT
TRBV3-1	TRBJ1-2	ASTSNAGGYT
TRBV6-9	TRBJ1-5	ASNYSPGGNQPQH
TRBV6-1	TRBJ1-5	ASSGAQGWGYSNQPQH
TRBV12-3/TRBV12-4	TRBJ2-5	ASSLGQWLQETQY
TRBV28	TRBJ2-7	ATGGYRRSYEQY
TRBV27	TRBJ1-1	ASSLFEGLNTEAF
TRBV28	TRBJ2-7	ASSFAGTPRYEQY
TRBV12-3/TRBV12-4	TRBJ2-1	ASSWALSYNEQF
TRBV20-1	TRBJ2-1	SAALEEPLYNEQF
TRBV11-2	TRBJ1-1	ASSLVWGSGTEAF
TRBV20-1	TRBJ1-2	TAPPTGNYGYT
TRBV5-4	TRBJ1-2	ASSLREYGYT
TRBV12-3/TRBV12-4	TRBJ2-7	ASSLEVGSYEQY
TRBV5-6	TRBJ1-6	ASSLRDSPLH
TRBV14	TRBJ2-4	ASSHAKTSKNIQY
TRBV6-2/TRBV6-3	TRBJ2-2	ANRDQGSGELF
TRBV30	TRBJ2-7	AWSESPGHGRAYEQY